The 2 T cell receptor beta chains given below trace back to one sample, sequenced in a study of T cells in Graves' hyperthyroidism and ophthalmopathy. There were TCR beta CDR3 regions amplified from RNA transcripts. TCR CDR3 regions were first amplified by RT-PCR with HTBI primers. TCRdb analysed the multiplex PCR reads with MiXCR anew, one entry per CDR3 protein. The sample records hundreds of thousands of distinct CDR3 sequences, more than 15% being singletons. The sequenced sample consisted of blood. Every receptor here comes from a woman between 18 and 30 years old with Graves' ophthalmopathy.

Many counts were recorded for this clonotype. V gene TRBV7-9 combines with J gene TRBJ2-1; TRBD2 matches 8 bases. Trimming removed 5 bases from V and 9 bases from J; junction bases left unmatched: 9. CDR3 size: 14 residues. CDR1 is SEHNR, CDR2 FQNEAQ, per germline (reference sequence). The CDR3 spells CASSPEGLGAEQFF. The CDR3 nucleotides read TGTGCCAGCAGCCCCGAGGGACTAGGTGCTGAGCAGTTCTTC. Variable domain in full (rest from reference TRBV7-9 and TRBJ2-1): DTGVSQNPRHKITKRGQNVTFRCDPISEHNRLYWYRQTLGQGPEFLTYFQNEAQLEKSRLLSDRFSAERPKGSFSTLEIQRTEQGDSAMYLCASSPEGLGAEQFFGPGTRLTVL.

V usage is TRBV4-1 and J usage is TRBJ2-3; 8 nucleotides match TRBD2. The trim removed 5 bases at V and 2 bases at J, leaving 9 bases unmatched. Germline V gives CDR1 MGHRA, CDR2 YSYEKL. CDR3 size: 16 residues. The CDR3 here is CASSGGDGGATDTQYF. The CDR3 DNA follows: TGCGCCAGCAGCGGGGGCGACGGGGGGGCCACAGATACGCAGTATTTT.